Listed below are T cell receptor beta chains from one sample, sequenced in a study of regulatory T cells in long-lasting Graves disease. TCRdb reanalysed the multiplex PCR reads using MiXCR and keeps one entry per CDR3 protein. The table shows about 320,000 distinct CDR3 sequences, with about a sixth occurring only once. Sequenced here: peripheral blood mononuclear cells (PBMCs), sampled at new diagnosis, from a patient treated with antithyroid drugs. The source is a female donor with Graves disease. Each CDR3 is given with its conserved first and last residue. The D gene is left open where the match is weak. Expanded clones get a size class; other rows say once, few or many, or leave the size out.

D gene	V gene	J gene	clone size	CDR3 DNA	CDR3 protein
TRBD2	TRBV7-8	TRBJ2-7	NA	TGTGCCAGCAGCCCCCGGACTAGCGGGCAGCACGAGCAGTACTTC	CASSPRTSGQHEQYF
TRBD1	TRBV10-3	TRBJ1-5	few	TGTGCCATCAGTGAGTCAGAATTGCAGGGGGGGAGTCAGCCCCAGCATTTT	CAISESELQGGSQPQHF
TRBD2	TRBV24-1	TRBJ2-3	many	TGTGCCACCAGTGACCGGAGGGCTAGCGGCGGGGTTCTAGATACGCAGTATTTT	CATSDRRASGGVLDTQYF
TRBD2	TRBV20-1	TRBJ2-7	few	TGCAGTGCTAGTTCAGGACTAGCAGACCACGAGCAGTACTTC	CSASSGLADHEQYF
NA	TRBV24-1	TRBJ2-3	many	TGTGCCACCAGTGATTTCGGGCGAGCCAGCACAGATACGCAGTATTTT	CATSDFGRASTDTQYF
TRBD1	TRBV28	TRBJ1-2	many	TGTGCCAGCAGCCTAGGACAGGGGAAATATGGCTACACCTTC	CASSLGQGKYGYTF
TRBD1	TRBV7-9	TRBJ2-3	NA	TGTGCCAGCAGCCCTGGGACAGATAGCACAGATACGCAGTATTTT	CASSPGTDSTDTQYF
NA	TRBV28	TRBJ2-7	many	TGTGCCAGCAATAAATTCGTGGACGAGCAGTACTTC	CASNKFVDEQYF
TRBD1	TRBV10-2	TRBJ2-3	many	TGCGCCAGCAAGCTCGACAGGGATTGGACAGATACGCAGTATTTT	CASKLDRDWTDTQYF
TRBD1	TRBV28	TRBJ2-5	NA	TGTGCCAGCAGTTGGACAGGGGAGGAGACCCAGTACTTC	CASSWTGEETQYF
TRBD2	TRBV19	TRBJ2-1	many	TGTGCCACTCGACCACTCGGGACTAGCGGGAGTGGGGATGAGCAGTTCTTC	CATRPLGTSGSGDEQFF
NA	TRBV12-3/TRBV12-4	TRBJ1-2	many	TGTGCCAGCAGTGACCCTAGCAAGGGTACCTATGGCTACACCTTC	CASSDPSKGTYGYTF
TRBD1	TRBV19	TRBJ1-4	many	TGTGCCAGTAGCCAAACCCGTGGGACAGGGGATGAAAAACTGTTTTTT	CASSQTRGTGDEKLFF
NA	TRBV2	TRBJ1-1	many	TGTGCCAGCAGTGAAGGGCAGCTAGAAGCTTTCTTT	CASSEGQLEAFF
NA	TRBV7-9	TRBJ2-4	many	TGTGCCAGCAGCTCCGGATTGGAGCATTCAGGAAACATTCAGTACTTC	CASSSGLEHSGNIQYF
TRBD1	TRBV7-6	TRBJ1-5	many	TGTGCCAGCAGCGAGACAGGGGATTTTGGCAATCAGCCCCAGCATTTT	CASSETGDFGNQPQHF
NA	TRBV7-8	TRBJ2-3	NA	TGTGCCAGCAGCCAGGTGGCGATTCGGCATACGCAGTATTTT	CASSQVAIRHTQYF
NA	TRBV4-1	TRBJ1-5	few	TGCGCCAGCAGCCGGGTGGAGGGGCCCAATCAGCCCCAGCATTTT	CASSRVEGPNQPQHF
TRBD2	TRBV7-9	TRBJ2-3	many	TGTGCCAGCAGCCCTCTTGAGGGAGGGGGCACAGATACGCAGTATTTT	CASSPLEGGGTDTQYF
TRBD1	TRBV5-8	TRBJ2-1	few	TGTGCCAGCAGCTTGGGCGGGACAGGCCAGAACAATGAGCAGTTCTTC	CASSLGGTGQNNEQFF
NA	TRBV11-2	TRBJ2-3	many	TGTGCCAGCAGCCCCAAGAGGACGCAGTATTTT	CASSPKRTQYF
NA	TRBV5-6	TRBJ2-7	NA	TGTGCCAGCAGCTTGACTAGGAGGGACGAGCAGTACTTC	CASSLTRRDEQYF
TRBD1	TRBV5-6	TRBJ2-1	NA	TGTGCCAGCAGCTTGGCCTTCGGACAGGCCAGGGGTGAGCAGTTCTTC	CASSLAFGQARGEQFF
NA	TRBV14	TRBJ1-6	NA	TGTGCCAGCACCCCATCCCTTAATTCACCCCTCCACTTT	CASTPSLNSPLHF
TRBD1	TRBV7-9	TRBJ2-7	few	TGTGCCAGCAGCTTCCGACAGGGGAGCCCCTACGAGCAGTACTTC	CASSFRQGSPYEQYF
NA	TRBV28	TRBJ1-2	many	TGTGCCAGCACCTCGCCCGATAATACAGGGAACTATGGCTACACCTTC	CASTSPDNTGNYGYTF
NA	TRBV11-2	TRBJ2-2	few	TGTGCCAGCAGCTTAGATGAGTACACCGGGGAGCTGTTTTTT	CASSLDEYTGELFF
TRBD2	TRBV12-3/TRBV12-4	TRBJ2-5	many	TGTGCCAGCAGTTTAGCTAGCGGGAGGTTGCAAGAGACCCAGTACTTC	CASSLASGRLQETQYF
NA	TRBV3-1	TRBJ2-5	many	TGTGCCAGCAGCCCCCACCGGGACTCGCCATTCCAAGAGACCCAGTACTTC	CASSPHRDSPFQETQYF
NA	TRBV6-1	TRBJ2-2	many	TGTGCCAGCAGAGAGGTGGAGAATCCCACGAACACCGGGGAGCTGTTTTTT	CASREVENPTNTGELFF
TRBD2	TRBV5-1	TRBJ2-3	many	TGCGCCAGCAGCTTGCGGCGGGAGCTTGTCACAGATACGCAGTATTTT	CASSLRRELVTDTQYF
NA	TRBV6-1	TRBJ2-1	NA	TGTGCCAGCAGAACAGTCGGGATTTACAATGAGCAGTTCTTC	CASRTVGIYNEQFF
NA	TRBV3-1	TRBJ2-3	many	TGTGCCAGCAGCCAAGGGGCCCGAAGCACAGATACGCAGTATTTT	CASSQGARSTDTQYF
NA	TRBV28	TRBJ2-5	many	TGTGCCAGCAGTTTTCGGGGGACCGGAGAGACCCAGTACTTC	CASSFRGTGETQYF
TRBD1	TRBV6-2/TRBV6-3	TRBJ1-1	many	TGTGCCAGCAGATTACTCGACAGGGGGGGCACTGAAGCTTTCTTT	CASRLLDRGGTEAFF
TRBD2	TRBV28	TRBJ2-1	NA	TGTGCCAGCAGTACACTAGCGGGAGGGAACTACAATGAGCAGTGCTTC	CASSTLAGGNYNEQCF
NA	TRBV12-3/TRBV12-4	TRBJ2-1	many	TGTGCCAGCATCTCTCCAGTTGAGCAGTTCTTC	CASISPVEQFF
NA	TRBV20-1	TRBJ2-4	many	TGCAGTGCTAGGGCCAAGTACGAAAACATTCAGTACTTC	CSARAKYENIQYF
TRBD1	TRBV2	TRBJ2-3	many	TGTGCCACTCGGGACAGGGTAAACACAGATACGCAGTATTTT	CATRDRVNTDTQYF
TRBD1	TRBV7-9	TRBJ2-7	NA	TGTGCCAGCAGCAACCGGGACAGGGCCTACGAGCAGTACTTC	CASSNRDRAYEQYF
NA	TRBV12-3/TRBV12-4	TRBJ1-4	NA	TGTGCTAGCAGTCTCCCCTCATGGGAGGGTTCTGAAAAACTGTTTTTT	CASSLPSWEGSEKLFF
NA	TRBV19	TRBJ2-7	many	TGTGCCAGTAGTTATGCAGCGCCCTACGAGCAGTACTTC	CASSYAAPYEQYF
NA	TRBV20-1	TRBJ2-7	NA	TGCAAGGGACCCTCCTACGAGCAGTACTTC	CKGPSYEQYF
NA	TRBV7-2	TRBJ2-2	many	TGTGCCAGCAGCACGACTGGGGGGGAGCTGTTTTTT	CASSTTGGELFF
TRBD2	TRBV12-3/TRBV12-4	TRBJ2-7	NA	TGTGCCAGCAGTTCCTATTTGACTAGCGGGAACGAGCAGTACTTC	CASSSYLTSGNEQYF
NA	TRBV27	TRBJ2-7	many	TGTGCCAGCAGTTTATGGACAGACTACGAGCAGTACTTC	CASSLWTDYEQYF